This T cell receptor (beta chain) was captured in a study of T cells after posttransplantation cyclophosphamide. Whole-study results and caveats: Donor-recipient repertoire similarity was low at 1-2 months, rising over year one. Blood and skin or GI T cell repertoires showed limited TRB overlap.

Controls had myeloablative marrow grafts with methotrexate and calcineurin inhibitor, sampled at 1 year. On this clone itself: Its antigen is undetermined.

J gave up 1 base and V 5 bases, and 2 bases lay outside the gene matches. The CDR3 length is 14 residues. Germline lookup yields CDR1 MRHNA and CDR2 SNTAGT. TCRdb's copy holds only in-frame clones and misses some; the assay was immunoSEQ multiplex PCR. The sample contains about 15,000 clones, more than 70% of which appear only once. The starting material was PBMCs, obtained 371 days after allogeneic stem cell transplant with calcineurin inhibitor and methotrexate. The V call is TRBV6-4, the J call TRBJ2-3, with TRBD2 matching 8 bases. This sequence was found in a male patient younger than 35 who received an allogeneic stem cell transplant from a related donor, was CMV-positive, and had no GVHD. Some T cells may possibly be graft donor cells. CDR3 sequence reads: CASSPAGGTDTQYF. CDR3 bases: TGTGCCAGCAGTCCAGCGGGAGGCACAGATACGCAGTATTTT.